This T cell receptor beta chain was retrieved from a study of shared clonotypes between healthy human individuals. The wider study: Donors, aged 18 to 49, were two women and three men.

It was across several immunoSEQ plates that each subset's genomic DNA was evenly split. Sorted-subset replicate PCR reactions were performed with 200 ng DNA, corresponding to roughly 27,000 T cell genomes. The data were produced by immunoSEQ multiplex PCR, yet TCRdb's version contains in-frame clones alone and is incomplete. Among some 1,900,000 clones listed, about 95% were seen once. Germline trimming cut 5 bases from V and 4 bases from J; bases unmatched to any gene: 5. This CDR3 spans 15 amino acids. In germline, CDR1 is SGHAT, CDR2 FQNNGV. Cells designated naive CD8 were CD45RO-negative and were positively selected for CCR7, with terminally differentiated effector memory CD45RA+ cells excluded. A remark on this clone: Other DNA sequences in this specimen translate into the identical CDR3.

This chain connects TRBV11-2 to TRBJ2-1; TRBD2 agrees at 10 bases. The TCR originated in a young man in good health. The sequencing input was naive CD8+ T cells sorted from blood. Here the CDR3 reads CASSLSGGAYNEQFF. CDR3 DNA sequence: TGTGCCAGCAGCCTCAGCGGGGGGGCTTACAATGAGCAGTTCTTC.